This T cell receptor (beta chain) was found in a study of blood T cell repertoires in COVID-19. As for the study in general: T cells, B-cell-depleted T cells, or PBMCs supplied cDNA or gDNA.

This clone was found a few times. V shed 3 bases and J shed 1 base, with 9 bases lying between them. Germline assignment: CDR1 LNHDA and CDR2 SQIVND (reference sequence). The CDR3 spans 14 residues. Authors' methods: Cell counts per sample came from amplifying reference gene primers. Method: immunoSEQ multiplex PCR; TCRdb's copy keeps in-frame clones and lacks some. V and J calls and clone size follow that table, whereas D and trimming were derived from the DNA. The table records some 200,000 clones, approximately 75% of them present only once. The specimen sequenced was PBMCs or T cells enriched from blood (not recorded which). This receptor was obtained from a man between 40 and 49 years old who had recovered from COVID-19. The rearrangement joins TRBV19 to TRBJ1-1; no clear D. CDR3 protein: CASSITTGNTEAFF. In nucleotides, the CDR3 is TGTGCCAGTAGTATTACCACGGGGAACACTGAAGCTTTCTTT.